This T cell receptor beta chain appears in the sequencing data of a study of cytomegalovirus exposure and HLA in healthy donors. Study context: Of all 400 or so donors who were genotyped, about 84% belonged to the Caucasian-associated ancestry cluster. Study-level points and caveats: Indistinguishable V segments, including TRBV6-2 and TRBV6-3, were excluded.

Concerning this clone: The antigen is not known.

The study ran its PCR with 60 Vbeta and 13 Jbeta primers. Assay used: immunoSEQ multiplex PCR; TCRdb lists only in-frame clones, some missing. Among about 130,000 clones listed, just over 75% were seen once. Healthy donors of bone marrow made up the group. Germline CDR1 reads GTSNPN; CDR2 reads SVGIG (reference sequence). The CDR3 sequence is 13 residues long. Losses at the gene ends were 4 bases for V and 7 bases for J; bases not matched to a gene: 6. The source material was PBMCs. The V call is TRBV30, the J call TRBJ1-4, with 7 bases lining up with TRBD1. This clonotype was sampled from a woman aged 45-65 years in good health and CMV-seronegative. The chain's CDR3 is CAWTQGIGEKLFF. In DNA, the CDR3 is TGTGCCTGGACACAGGGGATCGGTGAAAAACTGTTTTTT.